Each of the 15 T cell receptor beta chains below was sequenced from the same sample in a study of blood T cell repertoires in COVID-19. Clones were read by immunoSEQ multiplex PCR, and TCRdb kept only the in-frame ones, dropping some. The table has 540,000 or so clones, 85% to 90% seen once; the top ten hold under 8.5%. Sample: peripheral blood. The receptors were sampled from a woman aged 45-65 years with COVID-19, enrolled during active disease.

The V and J genes are TRBV12-5 and TRBJ1-1; tentative D call: TRBD1 (5 bases). V was pared by 0 bases and J by 4 bases, with 9 bases between. CDR3 length: 14 residues. CDR1 is LGHNT and CDR2 is FRNRAP in the germline V gene. The CDR3 bases are TGTGCTAGTGGTTTGGTACTCAGGGCCACTGAAGCTTTCTTT. This encodes CASGLVLRATEAFF. Filled out from reference TRBV12-5 and TRBJ1-1, the complete variable domain reads DARVTQTPRHKVTEMGQEVTMRCQPILGHNTVFWYRQTMMQGLELLAYFRNRAPLDDSGMPKDRFSAEMPDATLATLKIQPSEPRDSAVYFCASGLVLRATEAFFGQGTRLTVV.

The chain uses TRBV6-6 and TRBJ1-3, with D maybe TRBD1 (5 bases). The V end was cut by 7 bases, the J end by 4 bases, with 8 bases between. The CDR3 has 12 amino acids. Germline V gene lookup returns CDR1 MNHNY and CDR2 SVGAGI (reference sequence). The CDR3 here is CASMDNGNTIYF. As DNA, the CDR3 is TGTGCCAGCATGGACAACGGAAACACCATATATTTT.

The chain has TRBV19 and TRBJ2-3; no clear D gene. CDR3 length: 15 amino acids. Germline V gives CDR1 LNHDA, CDR2 SQIVND (reference sequence). Trimming pared 3 bases from V and 1 base from J, leaving 11 bases between. The CDR3 reads CASSITVDRTDTQYF. CDR3 DNA: TGTGCCAGTAGTATTACAGTCGACCGCACAGATACGCAGTATTTT.

The V and J genes are TRBV6-5 and TRBJ1-6, with a possible D match to TRBD1 (6 bases). The V gene's germline CDR1 is MNHEY and CDR2 SVGAGI. V lost 5 bases and J 10 bases, leaving 15 bases between the germline ends. This CDR3 is 14 amino acids long. CDR3 nucleotides: TGTGCCAGCAGTCCTCGGGACATAGAATCACCCCTCCACTTT. This encodes CASSPRDIESPLHF.

The genes are TRBV7-2 and TRBJ1-2; D not resolved. Between the trimmed V and J ends, which lost 1 base and 3 bases, there was a span of 12 bases. The V gene's germline CDR1 is SGHTA and CDR2 FQGNSA. There are 15 residues in the CDR3. CDR3 coding DNA: TGTGCCAGCAGCTTAGAACCCGGGGTGCACTATGGCTACACCTTC. Protein product: CASSLEPGVHYGYTF. Using reference TRBV7-2 and TRBJ1-2 for the parts outside the CDR3, the full variable domain is GAGVSQSPSNKVTEKGKDVELRCDPISGHTALYWYRQSLGQGLEFLIYFQGNSAPDKSGLPSDRFSAERTGGSVSTLTIQRTQQEDSAVYLCASSLEPGVHYGYTFGSGTRLTVV.

The genes are TRBV6-1 and TRBJ2-3; D possibly corresponds to TRBD1 (5 bases). V gave up 1 base and J gave up 0 bases, with 8 bases separating them. The CDR3 length is 15 residues. Germline-derived CDR1 and CDR2 are MNHNS and SASEGT. The CDR3 DNA follows: TGTGCCAGCAGTGAAGGACAGATTAGCACAGATACGCAGTATTTT. Protein sequence: CASSEGQISTDTQYF.

The rearrangement uses TRBV5-1 and TRBJ2-1; the match to TRBD1 covers 8 bases. The CDR3 runs 17 residues. Germline values: CDR1 SGHRS, CDR2 YFSETQ. V shed 3 bases, J shed 1 base, and the junction held 9 bases outside the gene matches. The DNA for the CDR3 is TGCGCCAGCAGCTATAGTCAGGGGGCGCGTTCCTACAATGAGCAGTTCTTC. Amino acids: CASSYSQGARSYNEQFF.

V and J are TRBV7-2 and TRBJ1-2; D gene uncertain. The CDR3 runs 16 residues. Germline assignment: CDR1 SGHTA and CDR2 FQGNSA. V was clipped by 4 bases and J by 8 bases, with 23 bases between them. For the CDR3, the DNA is TGTGCCAGCAGCTCCTTTCCCGGCTCTGCTACAGCAGGCTACACCTTC. Its translation is CASSSFPGSATAGYTF. The full variable domain, completed using reference TRBV7-2 and TRBJ1-2, is GAGVSQSPSNKVTEKGKDVELRCDPISGHTALYWYRQSLGQGLEFLIYFQGNSAPDKSGLPSDRFSAERTGGSVSTLTIQRTQQEDSAVYLCASSSFPGSATAGYTFGSGTRLTVV.

This chain joins TRBV7-3 and TRBJ2-2; 8 nucleotides agree with TRBD2. CDR3 size: 17 residues. J lost 5 bases, V lost 5 bases, and 13 bases had no gene match. The V gene's germline CDR1 is SGHTA and CDR2 FQGTGA. CDR3 region: CASSPRGAGDGTGELFF. In DNA, the CDR3 is TGTGCCAGCAGCCCGCGGGGAGCGGGGGATGGAACCGGGGAGCTGTTTTTT.

The gene calls are TRBV19 and TRBJ1-6; D unresolved. Germline V gene lookup returns CDR1 LNHDA and CDR2 SQIVND (reference sequence). CDR3 length: 15 residues. V was trimmed by 8 bases and J by 4 bases, leaving 15 bases between them. The CDR3 loop reads CASYLSGSYNSPLHF. In DNA form, the CDR3 reads TGTGCCAGTTACCTCTCGGGGTCGTATAATTCACCCCTCCACTTT.

This chain connects TRBV7-9 to TRBJ2-3; D is undetermined. Trimming took off 8 bases at V and 0 bases at J, with 18 bases between the two ends. In germline, CDR1 is SEHNR, CDR2 FQNEAQ (reference sequence). The CDR3 has 16 amino acids. The CDR3 loop is CASQTVQFASTDTQYF. DNA for the CDR3: TGTGCCAGCCAAACGGTACAGTTCGCTAGCACAGATACGCAGTATTTT.

This sequence joins TRBV5-6 and TRBJ2-5, with 12 bases matching TRBD2. CDR1 and CDR2 from the germline V gene are SGHDT and YYEEEE. With 7 bases clipped from V and 2 bases from J, the junction kept 6 bases outside the gene matches. The CDR3 consists of 15 residues. The CDR3 loop is CASSRTSGAQETQYF. The CDR3, as DNA: TGTGCCAGCTCTCGGACTAGCGGGGCACAAGAGACCCAGTACTTC.

The rearrangement uses TRBV2 and TRBJ1-2; a possible D gene is TRBD1 (6 bases). The CDR3 sequence is 13 residues long. Trimming removed 6 bases from V and 7 bases from J, with 15 bases in between. Germline-derived CDR1 and CDR2 are SNHLY and FYNNEI. The CDR3 is CASSYRELGGYTF. The CDR3 DNA reads as TGTGCCAGCAGCTACAGGGAATTGGGTGGCTACACCTTC.

In its sample, this clone was seen once. The chain has TRBV27 and TRBJ1-2; 8 nucleotides line up with TRBD1. The V gene's germline CDR1 is MNHEY and CDR2 SMNVEV (reference sequence). The CDR3 is 13 residues long. The junction had 9 bases not matched to a gene; V was cut back by 4 bases and J by 11 bases. In nucleotides, the CDR3 is TGTGCCAGCAGTTCGGGACAGGCCAGAGGGTACACCTTC. Amino acid sequence: CASSSGQARGYTF.

The genes are TRBV30 and TRBJ2-1; 7 nucleotides match TRBD2. The CDR3 is 12 residues long. V lost 7 bases, J lost 9 bases, and 9 bases stayed unmatched. Germline CDR1 and CDR2: GTSNPN and SVGIG (reference sequence). CDR3 DNA: TGTGCCTTCGGCCGGGGGGAGGGTGAGCAGTTCTTC. It is translated as CAFGRGEGEQFF.